This TCR beta chain was retrieved from a study of blood T cell repertoires in COVID-19. Across the whole study: The samples span acute and convalescent COVID-19 from the United States, Italy and Spain.

Only in-frame clones appear in the TCRdb table, and some are missing; sequencing was by immunoSEQ multiplex PCR. The top ten hold 25% to 35% of the sample, which has approximately 140,000 clones, roughly 88% seen once. CDR3 length: 15 residues. V was shortened by 6 bases and J by 7 bases, with 18 bases between the two germline ends. Germline V gives CDR1 SEHNR, CDR2 FQNEAQ (reference sequence). This clone has a single count. The rearrangement links TRBV7-9 to TRBJ1-4; D may be TRBD1 (5 bases). The clonotype was recovered from a human donor in a cohort sampled during active COVID-19. The sequenced material came from peripheral blood. The CDR3 region is CASSPGGGYFEKLFF. CDR3 nucleotide sequence: TGTGCCAGCAGTCCAGGCGGGGGGTATTTTGAAAAACTGTTTTTT.